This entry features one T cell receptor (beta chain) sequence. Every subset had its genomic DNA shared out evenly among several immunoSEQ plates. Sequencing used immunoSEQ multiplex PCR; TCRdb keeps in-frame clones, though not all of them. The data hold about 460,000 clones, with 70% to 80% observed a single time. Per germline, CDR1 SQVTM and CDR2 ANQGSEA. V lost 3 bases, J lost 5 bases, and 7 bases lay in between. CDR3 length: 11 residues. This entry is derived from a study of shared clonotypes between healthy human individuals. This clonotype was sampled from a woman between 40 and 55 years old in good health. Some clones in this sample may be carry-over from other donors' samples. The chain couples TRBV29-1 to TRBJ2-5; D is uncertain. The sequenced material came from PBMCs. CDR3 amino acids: CSVEGPETQYF. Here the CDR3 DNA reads TGCAGCGTTGAGGGCCCCGAGACCCAGTACTTC.